This T cell receptor (beta chain) derives from a study of vaccination effects on CD4 cells after COVID-19. The germline gives CDR1 KGHSH, CDR2 LQKENI. The CDR3 covers 16 residues. Trimming took 0 bases from V and 3 from J, leaving 11 bases between them. The table came from immunoSEQ multiplex PCR; TCRdb's copy has only in-frame clones and leaves some out. Among roughly 20,000 clones, approximately 64% were seen once, and the ten largest hold 9.5% to 13%. ViraFEST expansion of antigen-specific CD4+ T cells with viral peptide pools preceded sequencing. Culture proceeded for 9 to 11 days, and CD4+ T cells were then isolated. None of these healthy vaccinees had been infected with SARS-CoV-2 before vaccination. This clone was counted only a few times. Its antigen is still unknown.

Sample: CD4+ T cells from PBMCs cultured with HCoV-NL63 spike peptides, taken before COVID-19 vaccination. This chain links TRBV18 with TRBJ2-2; D is perhaps TRBD1 (5 bases). This TCR came from a human donor who received a COVID-19 vaccine. CDR3 sequence: CASSPPLGLDTGELFF. For the CDR3, the DNA is TGTGCCAGCTCACCACCGTTGGGGCTAGACACCGGGGAGCTGTTTTTT.